Listed below are T cell receptor beta chains from one sample, sequenced in a study of shared clonotypes between healthy human individuals. Produced via immunoSEQ multiplex PCR; TCRdb's table is partial and in-frame only. This sample has about 1 million clones, with around 75% found just once. The sample taken for sequencing was memory CD4+ T cells sorted from blood. The origin of the receptors is a man aged 18 to 30 in good health. CDR3s leave out the opening cysteine and the closing phenylalanine or tryptophan. D genes are given only for firm matches.

D: TRBD1
J: TRBJ1-6
V: TRBV19
CDR3: ASSTTGGNSPLH

D: -
J: TRBJ1-6
V: TRBV7-2
CDR3: ASSLTGTHNSPLH

D: TRBD1
J: TRBJ2-5
V: TRBV5-1
CDR3: ASSPQGQKQETQY

D: -
J: TRBJ2-5
V: TRBV2
CDR3: ASSRGPQETQY

D: TRBD2
J: TRBJ2-1
V: TRBV5-5
CDR3: ASSLEGGGATHEQF

D: -
J: TRBJ2-2
V: TRBV7-3
CDR3: ASSFNGVTGELF

D: TRBD2
J: TRBJ2-7
V: TRBV7-2
CDR3: ASSPKRASGAYEQY

D: TRBD1
J: TRBJ2-2
V: TRBV28
CDR3: ASSPGQGAGGELF

D: TRBD1
J: TRBJ1-3
V: TRBV28
CDR3: ASRGGQGAPGNTIY

D: -
J: TRBJ2-3
V: TRBV6-5
CDR3: ASGGPRTDTQY

D: -
J: TRBJ2-1
V: TRBV10-3
CDR3: AISDRGNQF

D: -
J: TRBJ2-6
V: TRBV5-1
CDR3: ASSLGGAGANVLT

D: -
J: TRBJ1-1
V: TRBV19
CDR3: ASSRGPPSNTEAF

D: TRBD1
J: TRBJ1-3
V: TRBV30
CDR3: AWSGDRGGNTIY

D: -
J: TRBJ1-2
V: TRBV18
CDR3: ASSLFEEPNYGYT

D: -
J: TRBJ2-5
V: TRBV5-4
CDR3: ASSFAGVGETQY

D: -
J: TRBJ2-7
V: TRBV6-5
CDR3: ASTRGSDYEQY

D: -
J: TRBJ2-2
V: TRBV19
CDR3: ASSRSPNTGELF

D: -
J: TRBJ1-6
V: TRBV28
CDR3: ASRTSGSRGSPLH

D: -
J: TRBJ1-2
V: TRBV10-3
CDR3: AISENRDGYT

D: -
J: TRBJ1-1
V: TRBV19
CDR3: ASSRPIVSTEAF

D: TRBD1
J: TRBJ1-5
V: TRBV28
CDR3: ASSSTGNQPQH

D: -
J: TRBJ2-5
V: TRBV29-1
CDR3: SVVDVETQY

D: -
J: TRBJ1-1
V: TRBV30
CDR3: AWSVAATNTEAF

D: -
J: TRBJ2-7
V: TRBV19
CDR3: ATSMGQGGSYEQY

D: -
J: TRBJ2-1
V: TRBV30
CDR3: AWSLNRNEQF

D: -
J: TRBJ2-3
V: TRBV6-1
CDR3: ASSESLPDTQY

D: TRBD2
J: TRBJ2-3
V: TRBV19
CDR3: ASSPRLAGTDTQY

D: -
J: TRBJ1-2
V: TRBV29-1
CDR3: SALAPGGGYT

D: TRBD1
J: TRBJ2-7
V: TRBV19
CDR3: ASSVQTGQSYEQY

D: -
J: TRBJ2-5
V: TRBV7-8
CDR3: ASSLTGYQETQY

D: -
J: TRBJ1-1
V: TRBV19
CDR3: ASSNRERTEAF

D: TRBD2
J: TRBJ2-7
V: TRBV18
CDR3: ASSPPGTSGSYEQY

D: -
J: TRBJ1-2
V: TRBV19
CDR3: ASRQSGVFYGYT

D: TRBD1
J: TRBJ1-6
V: TRBV30
CDR3: ARDRDPSPLH

D: -
J: TRBJ2-7
V: TRBV11-2
CDR3: ASSSVTFYEQY

D: TRBD1
J: TRBJ2-7
V: TRBV4-1
CDR3: ASSQSQGVPYEQY